The 30 T cell receptor beta chains in this list originate from one sample, sequenced in a study of blood T cell repertoires in COVID-19. Clones were sequenced by immunoSEQ multiplex PCR, and TCRdb holds only the in-frame ones, with some missing. This table holds roughly 300,000 clones, approximately 88% found once. The sample was peripheral blood. The receptors stem from a human donor with COVID-19, enrolled during active disease. The donor label of this sample is uncertain.

The chain carries TRBV6-2 or TRBV6-3 and TRBJ2-7; D uncertain. V shed 5 bases and J shed 4 bases, with 6 bases lying between them. Germline V gives CDR1 MNHEY, CDR2 SVGEGT. The CDR3 consists of 11 residues. The DNA of the CDR3 is TGTGCCAGCAGTCAGAGGTACGAGCAGTACTTC. It is translated as CASSQRYEQYF.

The CDR3 reads CASSIPAGMNTEAFF. The CDR3 bases are TGTGCCAGTAGTATCCCAGCAGGGATGAACACTGAAGCTTTCTTT. V usage is TRBV19 and J usage is TRBJ1-1; D perhaps matches TRBD1 (5 bases). The CDR3 is made up of 15 amino acids. Germline V gives CDR1 LNHDA, CDR2 SQIVND (reference sequence). The V end was cut by 3 bases, the J end by 0 bases, with 11 bases between.

V is TRBV28 and J is TRBJ1-5, with TRBD1 matching 8 bases. Germline trimming cut 5 bases from V and 0 bases from J; bases unmatched to any gene: 15. This CDR3 has 19 residues. CDR1 and CDR2 (germline): MDHEN, SYDVKM. This chain's CDR3 is CASSPTSGGGSYSNQPQHF. Written as DNA, the CDR3 is TGTGCCAGCAGTCCTACCTCAGGGGGCGGAAGCTATAGCAATCAGCCCCAGCATTTT.

This clone has only a few counts. At one end the junction does not follow the germline gene, possibly because of a read error. The chain joins TRBV7-7 to TRBJ2-2, with 8 bases fitting TRBD1. The germline V gene encodes CDR1 SSHAT and CDR2 FNYEAQ (reference sequence). The CDR3 has 14 residues. The DNA for the CDR3 is TGTGCTAGCAGCTTAGACAGGGGTGGCGGGGAGCTGTTTTTT. Its protein product is CASSLDRGGGELFF.

This clone occurred a few times. The chain is built from TRBV13 and TRBJ1-1, with TRBD1 as a possible D gene (5 bases). The V end was cut by 3 bases, the J end by 2 bases, with 16 bases between. Germline V gene data show CDR1 as PRHDT and CDR2 as FYEKMQ (reference sequence). This CDR3 spans 16 amino acids. CDR3: CASSFDSQGRNTEAFF. CDR3 sequence (DNA): TGTGCCAGCAGCTTTGACAGTCAAGGGCGAAACACTGAAGCTTTCTTT.

This clone was found once. The chain has TRBV14 and TRBJ2-1, with D perhaps TRBD1 (6 bases). The CDR3 length is 13 residues. Germline V gene lookup returns CDR1 SGHDN and CDR2 FVKESK. V lost 3 bases and J lost 7, with 10 bases in between. In DNA, the CDR3 is TGTGCCAGCAGCCATACAGGGACAAATGAGCAGTTCTTC. This codes for CASSHTGTNEQFF.

The CDR3 nucleotides read TGCAGCGGCGGACAGGCCTACGAGCAGTACTTC. Translation gives CSGGQAYEQYF. This sequence joins TRBV29-1 and TRBJ2-7; 7 nucleotides line up with TRBD1. The V and J ends lost 7 bases and 2 bases, in that order; junction bases with no gene match: 2. This CDR3 is 11 amino acids long. Per germline, CDR1 SQVTM and CDR2 ANQGSEA.

Concerning this clone: The junction and the germline gene differ at one end; a read error may be behind it. The chain has TRBV6-5 and TRBJ2-4, with 9 positions matching TRBD2. The CDR3 covers 16 residues. From germline, CDR1 is MNHEY and CDR2 SVGAGI. The CDR3 here is CASSSRPGLAQNIQYF. The CDR3, as DNA: TGTGCCAGCAGTTCCCGACCGGGACTAGCCCAAAACATTCAGTACTTC.

This clone was counted a single time. This rearrangement joins TRBV28 to TRBJ2-2; 10 bases agree with TRBD2. Trimming at V came to 5 bases and at J to 4 bases, leaving 7 bases not matched to a gene. The germline CDR1 and CDR2 sequences are MDHEN and SYDVKM. The CDR3 spans 16 residues. CDR3 sequence: CASSRQAGGGTGELFF. The DNA for the CDR3 is TGTGCCAGCAGTCGCCAAGCGGGAGGGGGCACCGGGGAGCTGTTTTTT.

The CDR3 coding sequence is TGTGCCAGCAGCCCGGACAGGACACACAATGAGCAGTTCTTC. Translated, it gives CASSPDRTHNEQFF. The rearrangement links TRBV7-3 to TRBJ2-1, with 7 nucleotides matching TRBD1. The CDR3 is 14 amino acids. J was trimmed by 5 bases and V by 5 bases; bases with no gene match: 6. Germline-derived CDR1 and CDR2 are SGHTA and FQGTGA.

The chain couples TRBV9 to TRBJ2-7; 14 bases fit TRBD2. After removal of 0 bases from V and 3 bases from J, the junction contained 5 bases not matched to a gene. Germline V CDR1 and CDR2: SGDLS, YYNGEE. The CDR3 runs 17 residues. CDR3 coding DNA: TGTGCCAGCAGCGTAGCGGGAGGGACTAGCGGGAGCTACGAGCAGTACTTC. Amino acid sequence: CASSVAGGTSGSYEQYF. Using reference TRBV9 and TRBJ2-7 for the parts outside the CDR3, the full variable domain is DSGVTQTPKHLITATGQRVTLRCSPRSGDLSVYWYQQSLDQGLQFLIQYYNGEERAKGNILERFSAQQFPDLHSELNLSSLELGDSALYFCASSVAGGTSGSYEQYFGPGTRLTVT.

J is TRBJ2-7 and V is TRBV2; D ambiguous. CDR3 length equals 15 residues. Deletions cut 5 bases from V and 6 bases from J, with 20 bases between. Per the germline V gene, CDR1 is SNHLY and CDR2 is FYNNEI. The CDR3 is CASSPWADGTPEQYF. In nucleotides, the CDR3 is TGTGCCAGCAGTCCCTGGGCAGATGGTACGCCCGAGCAGTACTTC.

V gene TRBV6-6 combines with J gene TRBJ2-7; 14 bases fit TRBD2. This CDR3 has 15 amino acids. CDR1 is MNHNY and CDR2 is SVGAGI in the germline V gene (reference sequence). V lost 0 bases to trimming and J lost 7 bases; unmatched junction nucleotides: 2. The CDR3 bases are TGTGCCAGCAGTTACTCGGGGACTAGCGGGAGTGAGCAGTACTTC. Protein sequence: CASSYSGTSGSEQYF.

The rearrangement uses TRBV19 and TRBJ2-2; D is uncertain. The germline CDR1 and CDR2 sequences are LNHDA and SQIVND (reference sequence). This CDR3 has 13 residues. Between the trimmed V and J ends, which lost 3 bases and 6 bases, there was a span of 8 bases. This chain's CDR3 is CASSIGVPGELFF. In DNA form, the CDR3 reads TGTGCCAGTAGTATTGGAGTTCCCGGGGAGCTGTTTTTT.

The V call is TRBV19, the J call TRBJ1-5, with TRBD1 as a possible D gene (5 bases). CDR3 length: 13 amino acids. Trimming pared 3 bases from V and 7 bases from J, leaving 10 bases between. Germline-derived CDR1 and CDR2 are LNHDA and SQIVND (reference sequence). The CDR3 DNA reads TGTGCCAGTAGTATTCAGGAGGGGCAGCCCCAGCATTTT. It specifies CASSIQEGQPQHF.

The genes are TRBV9 and TRBJ1-1; possible D gene TRBD1, 5 bases. V lost 1 base, J lost 3 bases, and 16 bases lay in between. This CDR3 is 16 amino acids long. The V gene's germline CDR1 is SGDLS and CDR2 YYNGEE. The CDR3 is CASSVSGRGADTEAFF. The CDR3 bases are TGTGCCAGCAGCGTATCAGGTAGGGGCGCTGACACTGAAGCTTTCTTT.

The J gene is TRBJ2-7, the V gene TRBV30; the match to TRBD1 covers 8 bases. Germline V gene lookup returns CDR1 GTSNPN and CDR2 SVGIG (reference sequence). The CDR3 consists of 13 residues. V shed 4 bases, J shed 7 bases, and the junction held 9 bases outside the gene matches. DNA of the CDR3: TGTGCCTGGATTCAGGGGGCGTTCGGTGAGCAGTACTTC. Translation: CAWIQGAFGEQYF.

The chain carries TRBV2 and TRBJ2-7, with 7 nucleotides matching TRBD1. The CDR3 has 14 residues. V gave up 6 bases and J gave up 4 bases; unmatched junction bases: 9. The germline V gene encodes CDR1 SNHLY and CDR2 FYNNEI. The chain's CDR3 is CASRVGGADYEQYF. CDR3 nucleotides: TGTGCCAGCAGAGTAGGGGGCGCCGATTACGAGCAGTACTTC.

The V gene is TRBV2, the J gene TRBJ2-3; D possibly corresponds to TRBD2 (5 bases). The CDR3 extends over 15 amino acids. V gave up 6 bases and J gave up 1 base, with 14 bases separating them. Germline values: CDR1 SNHLY, CDR2 FYNNEI. The chain's CDR3 is CASSDLPGGTDTQYF. The CDR3 DNA is TGTGCCAGCAGCGACCTACCCGGGGGCACAGATACGCAGTATTTT.

The V and J genes are TRBV5-1 and TRBJ2-7; D may be TRBD2 (6 bases). This CDR3 is built from 16 residues. Trimming removed 4 bases at V and 0 bases at J, with 17 bases between. Germline CDR1 and CDR2: SGHRS and YFSETQ. The CDR3: CASSRGEAGRSYEQYF. In DNA, the CDR3 is TGCGCCAGCAGCCGTGGGGAAGCGGGTCGCTCCTACGAGCAGTACTTC.

The chain uses TRBV28 and TRBJ2-7; TRBD2 agrees at 7 bases. The CDR3 is 13 amino acids. The V segment lost 3 bases and the J segment 3 bases; nucleotides outside the gene matches: 2. The germline V gene encodes CDR1 MDHEN and CDR2 SYDVKM. The CDR3 DNA reads as TGTGCCAGCAGTTTTGGGACTAACTACGAGCAGTACTTC. This translates into CASSFGTNYEQYF.

The CDR3 DNA sequence: TGTGCCAGCAGTTTGCCCCACAGCGGAGAGGTACAAGAGACCCAGTACTTC. Amino acids: CASSLPHSGEVQETQYF. The V and J genes are TRBV28 and TRBJ2-5, with a possible D match to TRBD2 (5 bases). The CDR3 spans 17 residues. The V end was cut by 3 bases, the J end by 2 bases, with 19 bases between. CDR1 and CDR2 (germline): MDHEN, SYDVKM.

This rearrangement joins TRBV5-1 to TRBJ1-1; possibly TRBD1 for D (6 bases). The CDR3 loop spans 13 amino acids. Germline CDR1 SGHRS, CDR2 YFSETQ. Trimming shortened V by 4 bases and J by 4 bases, and 11 bases separated the two germline ends. The CDR3 here is CASSPQGTTEAFF. The CDR3, as DNA: TGCGCCAGCAGCCCCCAGGGGACCACTGAAGCTTTCTTT.

The chain has TRBV28 and TRBJ1-2; 8 bases line up with TRBD1. This CDR3 has 15 amino acids. V lost 5 bases and J lost 2; bases outside the gene matches: 7. Germline CDR1 reads MDHEN; CDR2 reads SYDVKM. Here the CDR3 DNA reads TGTGCCAGCAGTCCAATGACAGGGGCCAACTATGGCTACACCTTC. As protein: CASSPMTGANYGYTF.

About this clone: Other DNA sequences from this sample encode an identical CDR3 as well. In nucleotides, the CDR3 is TGCAGCGTTGCGGGGGGCATGAACACTGAAGCTTTCTTT. Its translation: CSVAGGMNTEAFF. The chain is built from TRBV29-1 and TRBJ1-1, with D possibly being TRBD1 (6 bases). Germline-derived CDR1 and CDR2 are SQVTM and ANQGSEA. V lost 4 bases and J 0 bases, leaving 9 bases between the germline ends. The length of the CDR3 is 13 residues.

This chain joins TRBV7-2 and TRBJ2-3; D is ambiguous. The CDR3 loop spans 13 amino acids. V lost 4 bases, J lost 3 bases, and 8 bases lay in between. The germline V gene encodes CDR1 SGHTA and CDR2 FQGNSA. CDR3 amino acids: CASSSPQTDTQYF. Written as DNA, the CDR3 is TGTGCCAGCAGCTCACCCCAGACAGATACGCAGTATTTT. Combining the CDR3 with reference TRBV7-2 and TRBJ2-3 gives the whole variable domain GAGVSQSPSNKVTEKGKDVELRCDPISGHTALYWYRQSLGQGLEFLIYFQGNSAPDKSGLPSDRFSAERTGGSVSTLTIQRTQQEDSAVYLCASSSPQTDTQYFGPGTRLTVL.

The chain joins TRBV7-2 to TRBJ2-3, with D possibly TRBD2 on 5 matching bases. This CDR3 region has 15 residues. The germline V gene encodes CDR1 SGHTA and CDR2 FQGNSA. The V end lost 3 bases, the J end lost 1 base, and 11 bases lay between the germline ends. CDR3 bases: TGTGCCAGCAGCTTCTCATTGAGGGGCACAGATACGCAGTATTTT. This encodes CASSFSLRGTDTQYF. Together with reference TRBV7-2 and TRBJ2-3, the CDR3 gives the full variable domain: GAGVSQSPSNKVTEKGKDVELRCDPISGHTALYWYRQSLGQGLEFLIYFQGNSAPDKSGLPSDRFSAERTGGSVSTLTIQRTQQEDSAVYLCASSFSLRGTDTQYFGPGTRLTVL.

This clone has only one observation. V and J are TRBV19 and TRBJ1-1, with D tentatively TRBD1 (5 bases). This CDR3 is 14 amino acids long. The V end was cut by 1 base, the J end by 1 base, with 7 bases between. Germline CDR1 is LNHDA and CDR2 is SQIVND (reference sequence). The DNA of the CDR3 is TGTGCCAGTAGTATAGTTCAGGGGAACACTGAAGCTTTCTTT. Its translation: CASSIVQGNTEAFF.

A remark on this clone: Mismatch with germline at one junction end may stem from a read error. CDR3 DNA sequence: TGTGCCAGCAGCCTGGGACTTCTTATTCACTTC. This codes for CASSLGLLIHF. The chain combines TRBV5-4 with TRBJ2-7; possibly TRBD2 for D (6 bases). CDR1 is SGHNT, CDR2 YYREEE, per germline (reference sequence). This CDR3 is built from 11 residues.

The chain combines TRBV4-1 with TRBJ1-5, with a possible D match to TRBD1 (6 bases). Germline V gives CDR1 MGHRA, CDR2 YSYEKL. This CDR3 is 16 amino acids long. Trimming shortened V by 4 bases and J by 1 base, and 14 bases separated the two germline ends. The CDR3 coding sequence is TGCGCCAGCAGCCGGGGGCAGGGGATCAGCAATCAGCCCCAGCATTTT. This codes for CASSRGQGISNQPQHF.